A selection of T cell receptor beta chains follows, all from one sample in a study of T cell responses to AZD1222 COVID-19 vaccine. Only in-frame clones appear in the TCRdb table, and some are missing; sequencing was by immunoSEQ multiplex PCR. The sample includes fewer than 110,000 clones, approximately 86% seen only once; the top ten take about 1.4%. Material: peripheral blood, obtained on day 0 of AZD1222 vaccination. All receptors come from an adult in good health. Both conserved end residues are part of each CDR3. D genes are given only for firm matches. Expanded clones get a size class; other rows say once, few or many, or leave the size out.

>TRBV6-2/TRBV6-3|TRBJ2-1|NA|NA
TGTGCCAGCACCCCTCGGGACATTTTCGGGGAGCAGTTCTTC
CASTPRDIFGEQFF
>TRBV29-1|TRBJ2-7|medium-sized|NA
TGCAGCGTTGAAGAAAACGCGAGGGGAGGCGAGCAGTACTTC
CSVEENARGGEQYF
>TRBV11-2|TRBJ1-2|NA|NA
TGTGCCAGCAGCTTAAACCAAATGACCGAGAACTATGGCTACACCTTC
CASSLNQMTENYGYTF
>TRBV7-9|TRBJ1-5|NA|NA
TGTGCCAGCAGCTTAGGGCAGGGGACCCAGCATTTT
CASSLGQGTQHF
>TRBV5-6|TRBJ2-2|NA|NA
TGTGCCAGCAGCTTGGCGGAAATTTCGGGATTCACCGGGGAGCTGTTTTTT
CASSLAEISGFTGELFF
>TRBV9|TRBJ2-2|NA|NA
TGTGCCAGCAGCACCAGGGTGACCGGGGAGCTGTTTTTT
CASSTRVTGELFF
>TRBV11-2|TRBJ2-1|NA|NA
TGTGCCAGCAGCTTCAATGAGCAGTTCTTC
CASSFNEQFF
>TRBV29-1|TRBJ2-7|NA|TRBD1
TGCAGCGTTGGCGGGACAGGGGGCAAACCGGACGAGCAGTACTTC
CSVGGTGGKPDEQYF
>TRBV21-1|TRBJ2-7|NA|NA
TGTGCCAGCAGCAGGGAACAGGGTTACTCCTACGAGCAGTACTTC
CASSREQGYSYEQYF
>TRBV14|TRBJ1-4|NA|NA
TGTGCCAGCAGCCTACTTGGGGCAACTAATGAAAAACTGTTTTTT
CASSLLGATNEKLFF
>TRBV7-6|TRBJ2-1|NA|NA
TGTGCCAGCAGCTCCCTCCTAGCGCAAACCCCCCATGAGCAGTTCTTC
CASSSLLAQTPHEQFF
>TRBV7-9|TRBJ1-5|NA|TRBD1
TGTGCCAGCAGCTTTGCAGGGGGCGGTCAGCCCCAGCATTTT
CASSFAGGGQPQHF
>TRBV30|TRBJ1-2|NA|NA
TGTGCCTGGAGCGCCGTAACGGGCTACACCTTC
CAWSAVTGYTF
>TRBV6-5|TRBJ2-1|NA|NA
TGTGCCAGGCGATCAGGGAGCTCCTACAATGAGCAGTTCTTC
CARRSGSSYNEQFF
>TRBV28|TRBJ1-5|NA|NA
TGTGCCAGCAGTTTCCGGGGCTTTGGCAATCAGCCCCAGCATTTT
CASSFRGFGNQPQHF
>TRBV20-1|TRBJ1-1|NA|NA
TGCAGTGCTAGTAACAGCGAGAACACTGAAGCTTTCTTT
CSASNSENTEAFF